Given below is one T cell receptor beta chain in context. Its specificity is unknown. The PCR made use of 60 Vbeta and 13 Jbeta primers. The repertoire was sequenced with immunoSEQ multiplex PCR; TCRdb's copy has only in-frame clones and lacks some. This sample carries 150,000 to 200,000 clones, about three quarters of them seen once, and the ten largest clones take 4.5% to 5%. The data stem from a study of cytomegalovirus exposure and HLA in healthy donors. On the study more broadly: Assignment to the Caucasian-associated ancestry cluster applied to more than 75% of the approximately 370 genotyped donors.

The study's findings and limits: Through in vitro validation, three CMV-associated chains were shown to be specific for CMV antigens. Researchers reportedly found TCR beta sequences accurately predicted most subjects' HLA-A and HLA-B alleles. The study flagged about 150 TCR beta chains as cytomegalovirus-associated.

Looked up from germline, CDR1 is SGHNT and CDR2 is YENEEA. The CDR3 is 15 amino acids. The V segment lost 4 bases and the J segment 4 bases; nucleotides outside the gene matches: 7. This clonotype originated in a man between 18 and 35 years old in good health and CMV-seropositive. Specimen: PBMCs. The V call is TRBV11-3, the J call TRBJ1-5; 7 bases match TRBD1. The CDR3 here is CASSSRTGPNQPQHF. In DNA form, the CDR3 reads TGTGCCAGCAGCTCCCGGACAGGTCCTAATCAGCCCCAGCATTTT.